This T cell receptor (beta chain) was profiled in a study of CD8 T cells in ankylosing spondylitis. Each CDR3 protein gets one entry after TCRdb re-called the 5' RACE reads with MiXCR. The sample lists tens of thousands of distinct CDR3 sequences; approximately 5.9% were seen once. Study-level findings and limits: Seemingly characteristic of ankylosing spondylitis blood was a TCR beta motif consisting of several highly homologous variants. Disease-linked clones, CD8+, were relatively rare in peripheral blood.

In this sample, this clonotype turned up many times. Antigen: not known. CDR1 is SGHNT, CDR2 YYREEE, per germline (reference sequence). The CDR3 extends over 15 amino acids. V shed 2 bases, J shed 3 bases, and the junction held 4 bases outside the gene matches. This receptor was obtained from a male donor with ankylosing spondylitis or in good health (not recorded which). Specimen: blood, either unsorted or a sorted T cell fraction (not recorded which). This chain links TRBV5-4 with TRBJ2-1; 8 bases agree with TRBD2. The CDR3 spells CASSFPGGVYNEQFF. The CDR3 coding sequence is TGTGCCAGCAGCTTCCCGGGGGGGGTCTACAATGAGCAGTTCTTC.